The rows below give T cell receptor beta chains drawn from one sample of a study of a mutant IDH1 vaccine in newly diagnosed glioma. Their antigen targets remain unknown. The method was immunoSEQ multiplex PCR; TCRdb's version includes in-frame clones alone and lacks a portion of them. Among 30,000 to 35,000 clones listed, 90% were seen once. The sample was PBMCs, taken from a glioma patient whose treatment included an IDH1 peptide vaccine. The receptors shown here come from a man younger than 35 with glioma. CDR3s include the opening cysteine and the closing phenylalanine or tryptophan. Each record gives: V gene, clone size, J gene, D gene, CDR3 protein, CDR3 DNA. The D gene is left open where the match is weak. Clone sizes are given selectively: once, few, many, or a class where the clone is expanded.

TRBV14,-,TRBJ2-3,-,CASSQGGLAIRTQYF,TGTGCCAGCAGCCAAGGTGGTCTAGCGATCCGTACGCAGTATTTT
TRBV5-1,-,TRBJ2-1,-,CASSLDQAREQFF,TGCGCCAGCAGCCTAGACCAGGCAAGAGAGCAGTTCTTC
TRBV2,once,TRBJ1-3,-,CASSNRGNTIYF,TGTGCCAGCAGTAATAGGGGAAACACCATATATTTT
TRBV7-9,-,TRBJ1-2,-,CASSSDPRQRGYTF,TGTGCCAGCAGCTCCGACCCCAGACAACGAGGCTACACCTTC
TRBV9,-,TRBJ2-1,-,CASSVATGRARGEQFF,TGTGCCAGCAGCGTAGCTACGGGTCGGGCGAGGGGTGAGCAGTTCTTC
TRBV6-5,-,TRBJ2-2,-,CASSPTSTGELFF,TGTGCCAGCAGCCCCACTAGCACCGGGGAGCTGTTTTTT
TRBV5-6,-,TRBJ1-2,TRBD1,CASRLRDRDYGYTF,TGTGCCAGCAGGTTGAGGGACAGGGATTATGGCTACACCTTC
TRBV7-9,once,TRBJ1-1,-,CASSPREGKTEAFF,TGTGCCAGCAGCCCCAGGGAGGGAAAAACTGAAGCTTTCTTT
TRBV5-4,-,TRBJ1-2,TRBD1,CASIHRGSLHGYTF,TGTGCCAGCATCCACAGGGGTAGTCTTCATGGCTACACCTTC
TRBV27,-,TRBJ2-7,TRBD1,CASSQNDRAYEQYF,TGTGCCAGCAGTCAGAATGACAGGGCCTACGAGCAGTACTTC
TRBV7-7,once,TRBJ1-1,-,CASSPTLNTEAFF,TGTGCTAGCAGCCCCACGTTGAACACTGAAGCTTTCTTT
TRBV5-1,-,TRBJ1-1,TRBD1,CASSLETGGMNTEAFF,TGCGCCAGCAGCTTGGAGACAGGGGGCATGAACACTGAAGCTTTCTTT
TRBV14,-,TRBJ1-1,-,CASSQWGGGRTEAFF,TGTGCCAGCAGCCAATGGGGGGGCGGACGGACTGAAGCTTTCTTT
TRBV6-5,-,TRBJ1-1,-,CASSRRNTEAFF,TGTGCCAGCAGTAGACGGAACACTGAAGCTTTCTTT
TRBV27,-,TRBJ1-1,-,CASRPWLDTEAFF,TGTGCCAGCAGACCCTGGCTAGACACTGAAGCTTTCTTT
TRBV5-1,once,TRBJ1-1,TRBD1,CASIRTGTGGDTEAFF,TGCGCCAGCATTCGAACCGGGACAGGGGGGGACACTGAAGCTTTCTTT
TRBV27,-,TRBJ2-3,-,CASSPTPPGDTQYF,TGTGCCAGCAGTCCCACTCCCCCCGGGGATACGCAGTATTTT
TRBV19,-,TRBJ1-1,-,CASSIARPNTEAFF,TGTGCCAGTAGTATTGCCAGGCCGAACACTGAAGCTTTCTTT
TRBV30,-,TRBJ2-7,TRBD1,CAWSRQGIGYEQYF,TGTGCCTGGAGTAGACAGGGGATTGGATACGAGCAGTACTTC
TRBV6-1,-,TRBJ2-7,-,CASSEGLPYEQYF,TGTGCCAGCAGTGAAGGGTTGCCCTACGAGCAGTACTTC
TRBV6-5,-,TRBJ1-1,TRBD1,CASSKGQGAAFF,TGTGCCAGCAGCAAGGGACAGGGAGCAGCTTTCTTT
TRBV5-8,-,TRBJ1-5,-,CASSRGIDQPQHF,TGTGCCAGCAGCCGTGGGATAGATCAGCCCCAGCATTTT
TRBV7-2,-,TRBJ2-7,TRBD2,CASSPTGVTSGEQYF,TGTGCCAGCAGCCCGACCGGTGTGACTAGCGGCGAGCAGTACTTC
TRBV5-5,-,TRBJ2-6,TRBD1,CASSSYRGGANVLTF,TGTGCCAGCAGTTCGTACAGGGGTGGGGCCAACGTCCTGACTTTC
TRBV7-2,-,TRBJ2-7,-,CASSLHGGQGEQYF,TGTGCCAGCAGCTTACACGGCGGGCAGGGGGAGCAGTACTTC
TRBV5-1,once,TRBJ1-1,TRBD1,CASSDSPGTDHTEAFF,TGCGCCAGCAGCGATAGCCCCGGGACAGACCACACTGAAGCTTTCTTT
TRBV5-1,-,TRBJ2-5,-,CASSLADGTQYF,TGCGCCAGCAGCTTGGCCGACGGGACCCAGTACTTC